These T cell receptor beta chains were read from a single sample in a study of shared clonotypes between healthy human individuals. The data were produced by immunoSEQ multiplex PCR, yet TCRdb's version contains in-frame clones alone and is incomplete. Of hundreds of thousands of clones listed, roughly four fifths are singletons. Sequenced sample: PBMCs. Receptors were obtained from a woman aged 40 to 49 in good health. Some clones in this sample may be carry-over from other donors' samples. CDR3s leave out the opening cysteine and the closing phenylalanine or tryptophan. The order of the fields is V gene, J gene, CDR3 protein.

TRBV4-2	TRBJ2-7	ASSVSSNYEQY
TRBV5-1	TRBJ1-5	ASSLGQSNQPQH
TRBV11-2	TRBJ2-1	ASSKALAERLF
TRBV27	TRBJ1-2	AISEQGDYGYT
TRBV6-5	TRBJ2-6	ASSWGSGANVLT
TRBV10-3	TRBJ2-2	AISDRGPNTGELF
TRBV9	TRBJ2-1	ASSVAGGANNEQF
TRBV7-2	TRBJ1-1	ASSLYQVNTEAF
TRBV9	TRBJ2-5	ASSEPTGGLQETQY
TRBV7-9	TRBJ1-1	ASSLAAVLNTEAF
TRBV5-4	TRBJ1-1	ASSRTGSPEAF
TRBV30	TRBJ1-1	AWALQEDTEAF
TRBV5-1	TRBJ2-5	ASSLEGGETQY
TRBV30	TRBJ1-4	AWGTGTGNEKLF
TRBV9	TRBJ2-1	ASSVGGPQF
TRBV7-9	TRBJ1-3	ASSQTRGYTIY
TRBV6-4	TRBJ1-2	ASSDSPSSDGYT
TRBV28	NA	ASSLRTSGIYEQY
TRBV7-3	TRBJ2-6	ASSGPGQLSGANVLT
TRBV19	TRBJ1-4	ASSRQGLATNEKLF
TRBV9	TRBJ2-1	ASSLTSGYNEQF
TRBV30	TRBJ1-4	AWSVTWGAGTEKLF
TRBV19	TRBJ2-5	ASSTRTSGQETQY
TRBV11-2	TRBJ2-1	ASSSHTRDTNNEQF
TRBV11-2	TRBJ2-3	ASSLGNRGSTDTQY
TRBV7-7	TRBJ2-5	ASSLGGRGRETQY
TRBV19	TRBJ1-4	ASSQGPNEKLF
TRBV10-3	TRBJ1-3	AIKQGSGNTIY
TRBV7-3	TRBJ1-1	ASSDRGTEAF
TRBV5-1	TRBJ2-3	ASSRYREPSTDTQY
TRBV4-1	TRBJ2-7	ASSQAGTEGYEQY
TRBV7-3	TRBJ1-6	ASSSQGRNSPLH
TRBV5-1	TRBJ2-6	ASSLEVGAGANVLT
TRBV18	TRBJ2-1	ASSPFGQGVGNEQF
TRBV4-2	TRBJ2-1	ASSQDGDEGLQF
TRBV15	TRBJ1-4	ATSRDFGADEKLF
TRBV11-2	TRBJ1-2	ASSPGTGRNYGYT
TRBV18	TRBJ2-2	ASSPRLASTPGTGELF
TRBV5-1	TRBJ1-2	ASSFQGQADYGYT
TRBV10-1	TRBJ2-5	ASSDSRPVGTQY